The source of this TCR beta chain is a study of T cell responses to AZD1222 COVID-19 vaccine. Only in-frame clones appear in the TCRdb table, and some are missing; sequencing was by immunoSEQ multiplex PCR. The profile shows 90,000 to 100,000 clones, 85% to 90% of them singletons. Second doses at about 4 or about 12 weeks were pooled. The CDR3 is 21 amino acids. V gave up 6 bases and J gave up 4 bases; unmatched junction bases: 23. Germline lookup yields CDR1 SQVTM and CDR2 ANQGSEA. General study findings and limits: Nearly half of spike-specific TCRs reportedly target unmutated variant regions. Spike as a whole was targeted by vaccine-associated CD4 TCRs, dominant at 160-218 and 743-854.

As for this clone: What it binds is unknown.

The sample was peripheral blood, taken 28 days after the second AZD1222 dose. This clonotype was sampled from an adult who received the AZD1222 COVID-19 vaccine. V usage is TRBV29-1 and J usage is TRBJ2-1, with TRBD2 matching over 14 bases. This CDR3 is CSVINRGWSTSGRVRYNEQFF. The CDR3 nucleotides read TGCAGCGTGATCAACCGTGGTTGGTCGACTAGCGGGAGGGTAAGATACAATGAGCAGTTCTTC.